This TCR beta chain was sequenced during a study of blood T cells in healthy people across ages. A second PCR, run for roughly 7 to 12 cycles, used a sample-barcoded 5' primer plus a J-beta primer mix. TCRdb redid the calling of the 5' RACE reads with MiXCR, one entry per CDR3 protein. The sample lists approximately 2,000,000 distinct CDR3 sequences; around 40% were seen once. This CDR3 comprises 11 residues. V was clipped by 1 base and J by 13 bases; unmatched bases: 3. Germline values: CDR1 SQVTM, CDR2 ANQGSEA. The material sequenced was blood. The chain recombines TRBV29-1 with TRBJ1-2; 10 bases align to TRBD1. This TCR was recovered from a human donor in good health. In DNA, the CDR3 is TGCAGCGTTGAAGGAGGGACAGGGGTCACCTTC. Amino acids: CSVEGGTGVTF.